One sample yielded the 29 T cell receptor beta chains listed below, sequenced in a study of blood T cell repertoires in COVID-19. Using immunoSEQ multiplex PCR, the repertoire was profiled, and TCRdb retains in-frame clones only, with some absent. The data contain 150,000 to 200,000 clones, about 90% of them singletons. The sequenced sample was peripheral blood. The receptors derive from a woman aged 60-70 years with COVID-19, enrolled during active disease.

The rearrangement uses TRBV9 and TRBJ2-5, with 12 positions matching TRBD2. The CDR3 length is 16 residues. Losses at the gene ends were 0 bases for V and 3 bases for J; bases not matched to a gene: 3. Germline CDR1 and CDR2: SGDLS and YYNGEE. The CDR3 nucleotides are TGTGCCAGCAGCGTAGGGACTAGCGGGACGAAAGAGACCCAGTACTTC. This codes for CASSVGTSGTKETQYF.

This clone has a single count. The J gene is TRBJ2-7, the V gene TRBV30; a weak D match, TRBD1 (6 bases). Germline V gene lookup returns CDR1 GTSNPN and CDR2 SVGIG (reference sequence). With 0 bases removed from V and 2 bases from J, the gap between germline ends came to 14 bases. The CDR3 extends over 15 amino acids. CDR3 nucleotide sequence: TGTGCCTGGAGTGTACAGGGACGGCCTACCTACGAGCAGTACTTC. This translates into CAWSVQGRPTYEQYF.

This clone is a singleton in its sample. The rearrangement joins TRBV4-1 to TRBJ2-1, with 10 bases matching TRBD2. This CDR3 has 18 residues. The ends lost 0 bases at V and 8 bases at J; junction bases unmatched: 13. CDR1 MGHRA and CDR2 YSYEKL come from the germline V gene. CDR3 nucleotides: TGCGCCAGCAGCCAAGATCGTGTTTGGCTAGCGGGAGCCGATGAGCAGTTCTTC. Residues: CASSQDRVWLAGADEQFF.

This CDR3 is CASSEKSRTSGGLNTGELFF. For the CDR3, the DNA is TGTGCCAGCAGTGAAAAGAGCAGGACTAGCGGGGGCTTGAACACCGGGGAGCTGTTTTTT. The chain couples TRBV6-1 to TRBJ2-2; 13 nucleotides line up with TRBD2. The trim removed 2 bases at V and 1 base at J, leaving 10 bases unmatched. CDR1 is MNHNS, CDR2 SASEGT, per germline. This CDR3 region has 20 residues.

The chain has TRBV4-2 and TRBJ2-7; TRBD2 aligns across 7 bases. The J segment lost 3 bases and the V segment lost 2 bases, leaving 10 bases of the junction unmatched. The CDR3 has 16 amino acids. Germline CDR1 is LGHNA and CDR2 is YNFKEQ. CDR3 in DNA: TGTGCCAGCAGCCAAACCCAAGCGGGATCTATCTACGAGCAGTACTTC. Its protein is CASSQTQAGSIYEQYF.

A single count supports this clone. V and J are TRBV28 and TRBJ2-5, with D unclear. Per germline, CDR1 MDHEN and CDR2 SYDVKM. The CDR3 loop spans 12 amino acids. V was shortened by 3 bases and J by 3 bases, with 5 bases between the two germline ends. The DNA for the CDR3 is TGTGCCAGCAGTTTCCGGGAAGAGACCCAGTACTTC. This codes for CASSFREETQYF.

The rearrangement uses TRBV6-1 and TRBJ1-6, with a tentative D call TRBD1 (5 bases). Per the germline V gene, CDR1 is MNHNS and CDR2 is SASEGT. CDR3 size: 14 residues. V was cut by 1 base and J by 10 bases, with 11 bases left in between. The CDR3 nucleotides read TGTGCCAGCAGTGAAGGGCAGGGTAGCTCACCCCTCCACTTT. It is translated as CASSEGQGSSPLHF.

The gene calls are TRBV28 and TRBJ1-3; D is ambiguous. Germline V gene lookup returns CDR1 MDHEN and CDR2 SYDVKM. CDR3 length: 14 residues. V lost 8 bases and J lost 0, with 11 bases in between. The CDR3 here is CASETGSSGNTIYF. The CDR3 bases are TGTGCCAGCGAGACCGGGAGCTCTGGAAACACCATATATTTT.

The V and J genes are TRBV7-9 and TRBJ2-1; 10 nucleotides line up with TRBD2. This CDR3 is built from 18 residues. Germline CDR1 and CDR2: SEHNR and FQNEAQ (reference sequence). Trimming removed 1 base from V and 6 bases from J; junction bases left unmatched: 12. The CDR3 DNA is TGTGCCAGCAGCTTAGGATTGAGGACTAGCGGAATTTTCAATGAGCAGTTCTTC. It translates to CASSLGLRTSGIFNEQFF.

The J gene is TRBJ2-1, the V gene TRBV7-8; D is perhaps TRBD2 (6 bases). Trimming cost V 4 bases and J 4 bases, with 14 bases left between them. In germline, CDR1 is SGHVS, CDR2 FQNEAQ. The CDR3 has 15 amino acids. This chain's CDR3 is CASSSIIAVYNEQFF. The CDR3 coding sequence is TGTGCCAGCAGCTCCATAATAGCGGTTTACAATGAGCAGTTCTTC. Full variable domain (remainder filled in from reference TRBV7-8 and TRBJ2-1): GAGVSQSPRYKVAKRGQDVALRCDPISGHVSLFWYQQALGQGPEFLTYFQNEAQLDKSGLPSDRFFAERPEGSVSTLKIQRTQQEDSAVYLCASSSIIAVYNEQFFGPGTRLTVL.

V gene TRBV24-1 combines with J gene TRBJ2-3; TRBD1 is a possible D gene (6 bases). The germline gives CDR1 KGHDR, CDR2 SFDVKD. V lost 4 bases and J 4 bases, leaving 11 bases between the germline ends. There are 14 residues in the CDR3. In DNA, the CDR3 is TGTGCCACCAGTGAGCCAGGGGTGGCAGATACGCAGTATTTT. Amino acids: CATSEPGVADTQYF.

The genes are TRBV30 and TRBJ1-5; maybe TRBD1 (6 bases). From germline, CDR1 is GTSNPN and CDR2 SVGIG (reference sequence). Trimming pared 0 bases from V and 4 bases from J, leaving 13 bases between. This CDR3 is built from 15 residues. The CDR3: CAWSVQGHLNQPQHF. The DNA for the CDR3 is TGTGCCTGGAGTGTTCAGGGGCATCTTAATCAGCCCCAGCATTTT.

The chain's CDR3 is CATGISGAGGGNTQYF. CDR3 bases: TGTGCCACAGGGATCTCGGGAGCGGGAGGGGGAAATACGCAGTATTTT. The V call is TRBV2, the J call TRBJ2-3; 10 bases map to TRBD2. After removal of 10 bases from V and 7 bases from J, the junction contained 17 bases not matched to a gene. Germline V CDR1 and CDR2: SNHLY, FYNNEI. CDR3 length equals 16 residues. The full variable domain, rest sourced from reference TRBV2 and TRBJ2-3, is EPEVTQTPSHQVTQMGQEVILRCVPISNHLYFYWYRQILGQKVEFLVSFYNNEISEKSEIFDDQFSVERPDGSNFTLKIRSTKLEDSAMYFCATGISGAGGGNTQYFGPGTRLTVL.

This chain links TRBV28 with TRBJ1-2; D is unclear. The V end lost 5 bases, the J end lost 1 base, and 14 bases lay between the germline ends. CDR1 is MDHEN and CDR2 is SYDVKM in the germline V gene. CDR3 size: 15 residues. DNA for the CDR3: TGTGCCAGCAGTCTTACAGCCTTCGGTAACTATGGCTACACCTTC. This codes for CASSLTAFGNYGYTF.

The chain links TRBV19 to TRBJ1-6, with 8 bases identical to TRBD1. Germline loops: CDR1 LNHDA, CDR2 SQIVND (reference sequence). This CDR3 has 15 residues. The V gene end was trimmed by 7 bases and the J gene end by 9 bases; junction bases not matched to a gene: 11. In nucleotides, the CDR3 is TGTGCCAGTACCCTAGAAAGGACAGGGAGTTCACCCCTCCACTTT. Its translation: CASTLERTGSSPLHF.

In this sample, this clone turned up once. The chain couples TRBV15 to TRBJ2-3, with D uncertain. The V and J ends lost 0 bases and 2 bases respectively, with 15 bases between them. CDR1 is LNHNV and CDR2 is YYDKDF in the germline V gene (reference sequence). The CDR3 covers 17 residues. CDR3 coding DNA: TGTGCCACCAGCAGAGATGAAGCGAGTGTTATCACAGATACGCAGTATTTT. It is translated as CATSRDEASVITDTQYF. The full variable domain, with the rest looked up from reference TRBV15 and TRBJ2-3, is DAMVIQNPRYQVTQFGKPVTLSCSQTLNHNVMYWYQQKSSQAPKLLFHYYDKDFNNEADTPDNFQSRRPNTSFCFLDIRSPGLGDTAMYLCATSRDEASVITDTQYFGPGTRLTVL.

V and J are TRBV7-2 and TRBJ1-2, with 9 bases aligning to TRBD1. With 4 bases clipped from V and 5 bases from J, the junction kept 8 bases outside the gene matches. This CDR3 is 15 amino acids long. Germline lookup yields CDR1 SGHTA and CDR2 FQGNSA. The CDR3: CASSSGQGFLYGYTF. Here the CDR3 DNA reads TGTGCCAGCAGCTCCGGACAGGGGTTTTTGTATGGCTACACCTTC.

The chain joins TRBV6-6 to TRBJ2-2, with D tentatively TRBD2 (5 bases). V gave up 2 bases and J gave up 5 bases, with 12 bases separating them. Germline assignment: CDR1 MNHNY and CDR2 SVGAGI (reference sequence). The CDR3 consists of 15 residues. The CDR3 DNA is TGTGCCAGCAGTTACGTCCGGGGTGGGACCGGGGAGCTGTTTTTT. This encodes CASSYVRGGTGELFF.

The CDR3 sequence: CASSLGRGEAFF. The CDR3 nucleotides are TGTGCCAGCAGCTTAGGCAGGGGCGAAGCTTTCTTT. This sequence joins TRBV7-9 and TRBJ1-1; a weak D match, TRBD1 (6 bases). This CDR3 region has 12 residues. Germline CDR1 reads SEHNR; CDR2 reads FQNEAQ (reference sequence). Trimming pared 1 base from V and 8 bases from J, leaving 8 bases between.

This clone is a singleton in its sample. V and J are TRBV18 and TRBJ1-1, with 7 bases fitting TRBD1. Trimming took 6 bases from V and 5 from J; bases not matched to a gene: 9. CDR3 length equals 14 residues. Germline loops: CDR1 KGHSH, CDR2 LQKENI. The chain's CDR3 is CASSHRGEETEAFF. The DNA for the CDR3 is TGTGCCAGCTCGCACAGGGGAGAAGAGACTGAAGCTTTCTTT.

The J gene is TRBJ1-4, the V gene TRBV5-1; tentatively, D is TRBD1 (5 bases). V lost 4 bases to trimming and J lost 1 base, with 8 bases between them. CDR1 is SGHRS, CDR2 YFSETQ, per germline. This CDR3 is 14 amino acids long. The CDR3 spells CASSPGGTNEKLFF. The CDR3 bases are TGCGCCAGCAGCCCGGGGGGAACTAATGAAAAACTGTTTTTT.

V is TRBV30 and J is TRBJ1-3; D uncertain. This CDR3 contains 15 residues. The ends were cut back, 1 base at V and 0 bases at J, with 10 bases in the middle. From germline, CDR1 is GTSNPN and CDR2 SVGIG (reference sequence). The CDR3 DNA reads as TGTGCCTGGAGTGCTTGGAGGAGCTCTGGAAACACCATATATTTT. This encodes CAWSAWRSSGNTIYF.

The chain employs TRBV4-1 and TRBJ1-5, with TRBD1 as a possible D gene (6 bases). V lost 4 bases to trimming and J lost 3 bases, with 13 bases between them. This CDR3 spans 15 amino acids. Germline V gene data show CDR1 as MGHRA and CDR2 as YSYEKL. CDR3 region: CASSREGVPNQPQHF. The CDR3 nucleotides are TGCGCCAGCAGCCGCGAGGGGGTTCCCAATCAGCCCCAGCATTTT.

In DNA form, the CDR3 reads TGTGCCAGCAGCGTCAGGCCCAGCGGGGCAGGCTCTGGGGCCAACGTCCTGACTTTC. As protein: CASSVRPSGAGSGANVLTF. This chain connects TRBV9 to TRBJ2-6; 7 bases fit TRBD2. CDR3 length: 19 amino acids. Per the germline V gene, CDR1 is SGDLS and CDR2 is YYNGEE. With 2 bases clipped from V and 0 bases from J, the junction kept 11 bases outside the gene matches.

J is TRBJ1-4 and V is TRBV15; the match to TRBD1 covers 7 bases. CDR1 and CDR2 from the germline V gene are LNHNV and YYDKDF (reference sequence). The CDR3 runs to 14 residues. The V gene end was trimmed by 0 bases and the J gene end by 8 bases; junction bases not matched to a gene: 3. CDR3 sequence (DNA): TGTGCCACCAGCAGAGATCCCAGGGGGGAAAAACTGTTTTTT. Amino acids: CATSRDPRGEKLFF.

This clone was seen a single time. In DNA form, the CDR3 reads TGTGCCAGCAGTTTGGGGACAGGGGTTCTTGGCTACACCTTC. Translating gives CASSLGTGVLGYTF. V gene TRBV28 combines with J gene TRBJ1-2; 10 bases are a match to TRBD1. The CDR3 contains 14 residues. CDR1 and CDR2 from the germline V gene are MDHEN and SYDVKM. After removal of 3 bases from V and 7 bases from J, the junction contained 5 bases not matched to a gene.

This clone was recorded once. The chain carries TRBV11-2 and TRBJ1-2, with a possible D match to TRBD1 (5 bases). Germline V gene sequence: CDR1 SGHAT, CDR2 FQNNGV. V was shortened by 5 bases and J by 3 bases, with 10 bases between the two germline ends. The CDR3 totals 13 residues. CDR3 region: CASSGDFDYGYTF. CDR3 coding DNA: TGTGCCAGCAGCGGGGACTTTGACTATGGCTACACCTTC.

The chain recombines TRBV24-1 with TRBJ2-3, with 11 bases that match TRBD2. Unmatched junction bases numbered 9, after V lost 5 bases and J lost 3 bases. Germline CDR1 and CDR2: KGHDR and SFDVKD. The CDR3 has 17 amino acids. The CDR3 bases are TGTGCCACCAGTGCGAGTAGCGGGAGGGCCGGGACAGATACGCAGTATTTT. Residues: CATSASSGRAGTDTQYF.

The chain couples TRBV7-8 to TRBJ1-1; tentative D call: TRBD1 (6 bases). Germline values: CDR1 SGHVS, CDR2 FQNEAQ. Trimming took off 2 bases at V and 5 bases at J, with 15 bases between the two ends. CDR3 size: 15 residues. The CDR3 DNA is TGTGCCAGCAGCTTAACCACAGGGTTGGGGACTGAAGCTTTCTTT. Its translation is CASSLTTGLGTEAFF.